Listed below are T cell receptor beta chains from one sample, sequenced in a study of blood T cells in healthy people across ages. TCRdb re-called the 5' RACE reads through MiXCR, storing one row per CDR3 protein. The repertoire holds about 1,800,000 distinct CDR3 sequences, with over 25% as singletons. Sequencing input: blood. Source of these receptors: a woman aged 25-40 years in good health. Each CDR3 is given with its conserved first and last residue. A D gene is named only where the DNA matches it firmly. Size values are once, few and many counts, or a class for expanded clones, and some rows have none.

abundance	j_gene	v_gene	d_gene	CDR3aa	CDR3nt
.	TRBJ1-2	TRBV12-3/TRBV12-4	.	CASSPRGGPYGYTF	TGTGCCAGCAGTCCGAGGGGGGGGCCTTATGGCTACACCTTC
.	TRBJ2-1	TRBV6-2/TRBV6-3	.	CASSHRQLEQFF	TGTGCCAGCAGCCATCGACAGCTTGAGCAGTTCTTC
few	TRBJ1-5	TRBV9	.	CASSGGIGQPQHF	TGTGCCAGCAGCGGGGGTATCGGGCAGCCCCAGCATTTT
few	TRBJ2-7	TRBV18	.	CASSPPSRSYEQYF	TGTGCCAGCTCACCCCCAAGTCGGTCCTACGAGCAGTACTTC
few	TRBJ1-5	TRBV6-1	TRBD1	CASREDRGYNQPQHF	TGTGCCAGCAGAGAAGACAGGGGGTACAATCAGCCCCAGCATTTT
few	TRBJ2-3	TRBV12-3/TRBV12-4	TRBD2	CASSPPPGLADRTDTQYF	TGTGCCAGCAGTCCCCCCCCGGGTCTAGCGGATCGCACAGATACGCAGTATTTT
.	TRBJ2-5	TRBV5-1	.	CASRTERTQYF	TGCGCCAGCAGAACGGAGAGAACCCAGTACTTC
many	TRBJ2-7	TRBV7-2	TRBD2	CASSPRPSGRTHEQYF	TGTGCCAGCAGCCCCCGGCCTAGCGGGAGGACCCACGAGCAGTACTTC
.	TRBJ2-5	TRBV5-1	.	CASSWALDSQETQYF	TGCGCCAGCAGCTGGGCCTTAGACAGCCAAGAGACCCAGTACTTC
.	TRBJ1-4	TRBV3-1	.	CASSRWEDEKLFF	TGTGCCAGCAGCCGGTGGGAGGATGAAAAACTGTTTTTT
few	TRBJ1-2	TRBV6-5	.	CASSKVRGGYTF	TGTGCCAGCAGCAAGGTCAGGGGTGGCTACACCTTC
.	TRBJ2-1	TRBV7-9	TRBD1	CASTGDREKGNEQFF	TGTGCCAGCACCGGAGACAGGGAGAAAGGCAATGAGCAGTTCTTC
few	TRBJ2-5	TRBV28	.	CASTLPGETQYF	TGTGCCAGCACCCTACCGGGAGAGACCCAGTACTTC
once	TRBJ2-2	TRBV15	.	CATSREGPTGADGELFF	TGTGCCACCAGCAGGGAGGGCCCGACGGGCGCGGACGGGGAGCTGTTTTTT
few	TRBJ2-5	TRBV12-3/TRBV12-4	TRBD2	CASSPSQLAGGEETQYF	TGTGCCAGCAGCCCCTCCCAACTAGCGGGAGGGGAGGAGACCCAGTACTTC
few	TRBJ1-2	TRBV29-1	.	CSVAGRGGWGYTF	TGCAGCGTTGCGGGCAGGGGAGGATGGGGCTACACCTTC
few	TRBJ1-4	TRBV20-1	.	CSAKFPRGGAANEKLFF	TGCAGTGCTAAATTCCCAAGGGGAGGAGCTGCTAATGAAAAACTGTTTTTT
few	TRBJ2-7	TRBV30	.	CAWSTTLYEQYF	TGTGCCTGGAGTACAACACTCTACGAGCAGTACTTC
.	TRBJ2-1	TRBV10-2	.	CASSVGEGEQFF	TGCGCCAGCAGTGTTGGTGAGGGGGAGCAGTTCTTC
many	TRBJ2-1	TRBV9	.	CASSVGSYNEQFF	TGCGCCAGCAGTGTTGGCTCCTACAATGAGCAGTTCTTC
many	TRBJ2-7	TRBV20-1	TRBD2	CSAGAGASDEQYF	TGCAGTGCTGGAGCGGGAGCTTCTGACGAGCAGTACTTC
few	TRBJ1-5	TRBV6-6	.	CASSYDQKSNQPQHF	TGTGCCAGCAGTTACGACCAGAAAAGCAATCAGCCCCAGCATTTT
few	TRBJ1-2	TRBV6-2/TRBV6-3	TRBD1	CASKHNRDRKNYGYTF	TGTGCCAGCAAGCATAACCGGGACAGAAAAAACTATGGCTACACCTTC
.	TRBJ2-1	TRBV18	.	CASSPRTQETQFF	TGTGCCAGCTCACCCAGGACCCAAGAGACCCAGTTCTTC
many	TRBJ1-5	TRBV6-2/TRBV6-3	.	CASSPGQPNQPQHF	TGTGCCAGCAGCCCGGGACAACCGAATCAGCCCCAGCATTTT
many	TRBJ2-7	TRBV28	TRBD2	CATRTSGSGEQYF	TGTGCCACCCGGACTAGCGGGAGTGGCGAGCAGTACTTC
few	TRBJ1-2	TRBV5-1	TRBD1	CASSGYRGEGYTF	TGCGCCAGCAGCGGGTACAGGGGAGAGGGCTACACCTTC
many	TRBJ2-7	TRBV7-8	.	CASSLTQSREQYF	TGTGCCAGCAGCTTAACCCAGTCACGCGAGCAGTACTTC
.	TRBJ2-5	TRBV30	.	CAWNGQPGQETQYF	TGTGCCTGGAACGGACAGCCAGGCCAAGAGACCCAGTACTTC
.	TRBJ1-4	TRBV28	.	CASSLREGIEKLFF	TGTGCCAGCAGTTTAAGGGAGGGTATAGAAAAACTGTTTTTT
many	TRBJ1-2	TRBV4-3	.	CASSQERGNGYTF	TGCGCCAGCAGCCAAGAAAGAGGCAATGGCTACACCTTC
.	TRBJ2-1	TRBV19	.	CASSIKAEQFF	TGTGCCAGTAGTATAAAAGCTGAGCAGTTCTTC
once	TRBJ2-1	TRBV18	TRBD1	CASPTTGDVEQFF	TGTGCCAGCCCCACGACAGGGGATGTTGAGCAGTTCTTC
few	TRBJ2-7	TRBV10-3	.	CATGTPLSSYEQYF	TGTGCCACGGGAACCCCATTAAGTTCCTACGAGCAGTACTTC
.	TRBJ1-1	TRBV12-3/TRBV12-4	.	CASTTRAGDTAEAFF	TGTGCCAGCACCACGAGGGCGGGGGATACGGCTGAAGCTTTCTTT
.	TRBJ2-1	TRBV12-3/TRBV12-4	TRBD2	CASRAREFNEQFF	TGTGCCAGCAGGGCGCGGGAGTTTAATGAGCAGTTCTTC
.	TRBJ1-4	TRBV5-5	.	CASSPNLPRGEKLFF	TGTGCCAGCAGCCCCAACTTACCTAGAGGGGAAAAACTGTTTTTT
many	TRBJ2-3	TRBV29-1	TRBD2	CSVDWGLVADTQYF	TGCAGCGTTGATTGGGGACTAGTCGCAGATACGCAGTATTTT
.	TRBJ1-5	TRBV7-9	.	CASSFSASNQPQHF	TGTGCCAGCAGCTTTTCGGCGAGCAATCAGCCCCAGCATTTT
.	TRBJ2-7	TRBV28	TRBD2	CASSPPGTSGGYEQYF	TGTGCCAGCAGTCCGCCCGGGACTAGCGGGGGGTACGAGCAGTACTTC
.	TRBJ2-5	TRBV2	.	CASSEEGPIAAQYF	TGTGCCAGCAGTGAAGAAGGTCCTATTGCGGCCCAGTACTTC
once	TRBJ1-1	TRBV7-2	.	CASILRRGTTEAFF	TGTGCCAGCATCTTACGGAGGGGGACCACTGAAGCTTTCTTT
many	TRBJ2-1	TRBV29-1	.	CSVAFQGGNEQFF	TGCAGCGTTGCTTTCCAAGGGGGCAATGAGCAGTTCTTC
.	TRBJ2-3	TRBV28	.	CASSPTGRPDTQYF	TGTGCCAGCAGTCCGACAGGCCGCCCAGATACGCAGTATTTT
.	TRBJ2-3	TRBV5-1	.	CASSLDRRSTDTQYF	TGCGCCAGCAGCTTGGACAGGCGGAGCACAGATACGCAGTATTTT
many	TRBJ2-5	TRBV28	TRBD1	CASSPWTGNQETQYF	TGTGCCAGCAGTCCCTGGACAGGGAACCAAGAGACCCAGTACTTC
many	TRBJ2-6	TRBV29-1	.	CSVWVGPSSGANVLTF	TGCAGCGTATGGGTAGGTCCGAGCTCTGGGGCCAACGTCCTGACTTTC
.	TRBJ2-7	TRBV6-6	.	CASGKGQGFYEQYF	TGTGCCAGCGGAAAAGGGCAGGGTTTCTACGAGCAGTACTTC
few	TRBJ2-1	TRBV6-2/TRBV6-3	TRBD2	CASSWTSGSNEQFF	TGTGCCAGCAGCTGGACTAGCGGGAGCAATGAGCAGTTCTTC
.	TRBJ1-3	TRBV12-3/TRBV12-4	TRBD1	CASSSRDRDRNTIYF	TGTGCCAGCAGTTCCCGGGACAGGGACAGAAACACCATATATTTT
.	TRBJ2-3	TRBV5-1	.	CASSFVGSSTDTQYF	TGCGCCAGCAGCTTCGTCGGATCTAGCACAGATACGCAGTATTTT
few	TRBJ2-4	TRBV6-5	TRBD2	CASSQPGLAGTNIQYF	TGTGCCAGCAGTCAACCGGGACTAGCGGGGACAAACATTCAGTACTTC